The text below deals with one T cell receptor beta chain. Germline V gene sequence: CDR1 SGHAT, CDR2 FQNNGV. Trimming removed 5 bases from V and 2 bases from J, with 11 bases in between. There are 14 residues in the CDR3. These data are taken from a study of Tregs in tolerant kidney transplant recipients. Measured with immunoSEQ multiplex PCR; TCRdb has only the in-frame clones, and not every one. Among about 83,000 clones, 98% were seen once, and the ten largest hold around 0.58%. Sample: CD4+ T cells from blood, taken before the transplant. The sequence derives from a human donor who received a combined kidney and bone marrow transplant. This chain links TRBV11-2 with TRBJ2-3, with D possibly being TRBD1 (6 bases). DNA for the CDR3: TGTGCCAGCAGCCAGGACAGATTCACAGATACGCAGTATTTT. Residues: CASSQDRFTDTQYF.